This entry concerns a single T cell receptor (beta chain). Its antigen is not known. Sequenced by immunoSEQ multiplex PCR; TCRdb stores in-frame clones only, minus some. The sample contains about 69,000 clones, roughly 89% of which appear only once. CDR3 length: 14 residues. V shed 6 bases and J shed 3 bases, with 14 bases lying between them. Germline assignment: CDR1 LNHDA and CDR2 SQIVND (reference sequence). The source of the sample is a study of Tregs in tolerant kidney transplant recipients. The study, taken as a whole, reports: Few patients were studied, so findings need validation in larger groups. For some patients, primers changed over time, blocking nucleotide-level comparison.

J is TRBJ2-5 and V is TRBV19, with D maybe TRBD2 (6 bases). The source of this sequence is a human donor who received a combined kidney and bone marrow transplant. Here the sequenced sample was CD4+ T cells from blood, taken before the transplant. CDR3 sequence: CASRLGTGEETQYF. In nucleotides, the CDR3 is TGTGCCAGTAGGCTCGGAACGGGAGAAGAGACCCAGTACTTC.